The T cell receptor (beta chain) described here comes from a study of OX40 agonist ivuxolimab in advanced cancers. The CDR3 totals 16 residues. The V and J ends lost 3 bases and 1 base, in that order; junction bases with no gene match: 4. CDR1 and CDR2 (germline): SGHNT, YYREEE (reference sequence). Details on this clone: Its antigen is unknown.

The method was immunoSEQ multiplex PCR; TCRdb's version includes in-frame clones alone and lacks a portion of them. Of 50,000 to 65,000 clones listed, 80% to 90% were seen once; the top ten hold around 0.6%. Study findings and constraints: Expanded clones were, on average, more numerous among CD8+ T cells than CD4+.

V and J are TRBV5-4 and TRBJ2-7, with 13 bases lining up with TRBD2. The sequencing here drew on CD4+ or CD8+ T cells sorted from blood, taken in a trial of the OX40 agonist ivuxolimab. The sequence was collected from an adult with an advanced solid tumor such as melanoma, head and neck, liver or kidney cancer. The CDR3 loop reads CASSSKLAGGSYEQYF. DNA for the CDR3: TGTGCCAGCAGCTCCAAACTAGCGGGAGGGTCCTACGAGCAGTACTTC.